This record looks at one T cell receptor (beta chain) sequence and its context. The record originates from a study of blood T cell repertoires in COVID-19. Whole-study context: The United States, Italy and Spain were the sources of the acute and convalescent COVID-19 samples. The analysed material was cDNA or gDNA that came from T cells, B-cell-depleted T cells, or PBMCs.

Trimming cost V 0 bases and J 8 bases; bases outside gene matches: 24. CDR3 length: 20 amino acids. Germline loops: CDR1 SGDLS, CDR2 YYNGEE. Authors' data handling: Nucleated cell number was recorded as an estimate derived from reference gene primer amplification. Produced via immunoSEQ multiplex PCR; TCRdb's table is partial and in-frame only. V and J calls and clone size follow that table, whereas D and trimming were derived from the DNA. In the table there are some 80,000 clones, 87% of which are singletons. The chain recombines TRBV9 with TRBJ2-3, with 7 positions matching TRBD1. This clonotype was obtained from a woman in her forties or fifties with active or convalescent COVID-19. Sequences were obtained from peripheral blood. CDR3 sequence: CASSVALPGTADPSGGTQYF. In nucleotides, the CDR3 is TGTGCCAGCAGCGTAGCGCTACCAGGGACGGCGGATCCCTCAGGGGGTACGCAGTATTTT.